These T cell receptor beta chains were read from a single sample in a study of blood T cell repertoires in COVID-19. Measured with immunoSEQ multiplex PCR; TCRdb has only the in-frame clones, and not every one. The sample consists of about 310,000 clones, 75% to 90% of them appearing once. Sequencing input: PBMCs or T cells enriched from blood (not recorded which). These receptors all come from a woman aged 40-49 years who had recovered from COVID-19. Each CDR3 is given with its conserved first and last residue. The D gene is left open where the match is weak. Only some rows state a clone size, as once, few, many or a class for expanded clones.

D	size	V	J	DNA	CDR3
.	.	TRBV27	TRBJ1-6	TGTGCCAGCGGGGCCAAGGGGAATTCACCCCTCCACTTT	CASGAKGNSPLHF
TRBD1	.	TRBV9	TRBJ1-1	TGTGCCAGCAGCCGGGGGGGACAGGGCACTGAAGCTTTCTTT	CASSRGGQGTEAFF
.	.	TRBV18	TRBJ1-1	TGTGCCAGCTCACCCCCAGACACTGAAGCTTTCTTT	CASSPPDTEAFF
.	.	TRBV14	TRBJ1-3	TGTGCCAGCAGCCAAGTGCCAGGGAGGGGCTCTGGAAACACCATATATTTT	CASSQVPGRGSGNTIYF
TRBD2	.	TRBV7-9	TRBJ2-7	TGTGCCAGCAGCCCCCGACTAGCGGGGGACCTCGCGGCCTACGAGCAGTACTTC	CASSPRLAGDLAAYEQYF
TRBD2	.	TRBV15	TRBJ2-1	TGTGCCACCAGCGGGCCTGCCGGGACTAGCGAGCAGTTCTTC	CATSGPAGTSEQFF
.	.	TRBV18	TRBJ2-6	TGTGCCAGCTCACCTGCGGGTTCATCTGGGGCCAACGTCCTGACTTTC	CASSPAGSSGANVLTF
.	.	TRBV4-3	TRBJ2-1	TGCGCCAGCAGCCAAGAGTCGAACAGACCCTACAATGAGCAGTTCTTC	CASSQESNRPYNEQFF
TRBD2	.	TRBV2	TRBJ2-7	TGTGCCAGCAGTCCGGGACTAGCTGTCCACGAGCAGTACTTC	CASSPGLAVHEQYF
.	.	TRBV2	TRBJ2-7	TGTGCCAGCGGGGCGGTGGAGCAGTACTTC	CASGAVEQYF
TRBD1	once	TRBV30	TRBJ2-1	TGTGCCTGGAGTGTTGGACAGGGGGCAAATGAGCAGTTCTTC	CAWSVGQGANEQFF
.	.	TRBV11-3	TRBJ2-1	TGTGCCAGCAGCTTAGGCATCGGCGGCGCCTCCGCGAGCTCCTACAATGAGCAGTTCTTC	CASSLGIGGASASSYNEQFF
TRBD1	.	TRBV18	TRBJ1-2	TGTGCCAGCTCACCAATTCGGGGACAGGGCAACTATGGCTACACCTTC	CASSPIRGQGNYGYTF
TRBD1	.	TRBV10-3	TRBJ2-1	TGTGCCATCAGTGCGGACAGGGGGAACAATGAGCAGTTCTTC	CAISADRGNNEQFF
.	few	TRBV3-1/TRBV3-2	TRBJ1-1	TGTGCCAGCAGCCAGCCAGGCCCGAACACTGAAGCTTTCTTT	CASSQPGPNTEAFF
.	once	TRBV21-1	TRBJ1-5	TGTGCCAGCAGCAAAGGTTCGCCCCGACAGGGAGAGGTGTCCCAGCATTTT	CASSKGSPRQGEVSQHF
.	.	TRBV10-1	TRBJ2-3	TGCGCCAGCAGTGAGTCGGGCCTGAACACAGATACGCAGTATTTT	CASSESGLNTDTQYF
.	.	TRBV5-1	TRBJ2-2	TGCGCCAGCTTCGGTCTCGCGGGCGGGGAGCTGTTTTTT	CASFGLAGGELFF
TRBD1	.	TRBV5-4	TRBJ2-5	TGTGCCAGCAGCTACGGACAGGGACTAGAGACCCAGTACTTC	CASSYGQGLETQYF
.	.	TRBV11-2	TRBJ1-2	TGTGCCAGCACCCTCGGGTGGGACTATGGCTACACCTTC	CASTLGWDYGYTF
.	.	TRBV14	TRBJ1-2	TGTGCCAGCAGCCTGGGGACTCTCTATGGCTACACCTTC	CASSLGTLYGYTF
.	once	TRBV7-9	TRBJ1-1	TGTGCCAGCAGCTTCGTCGCAGGGGTAGGCACTGAAGCTTTCTTT	CASSFVAGVGTEAFF
.	.	TRBV5-1	TRBJ1-1	TGCGCCAGCAGCTACCGGACACTAAACACTGAAGCTTTCTTT	CASSYRTLNTEAFF
.	.	TRBV11-2	TRBJ1-4	TGTGCCAGCAGCTTAGATGGTGGGGGCTCCAATGAAAAACTGTTTTTT	CASSLDGGGSNEKLFF
.	.	TRBV28	TRBJ1-5	TGTGCCAGCAGTTTATTGGGGCTCGGCAATCAGCCCCAGCATTTT	CASSLLGLGNQPQHF
TRBD2	.	TRBV9	TRBJ2-1	TGTGCCAGCAGCGTATTAGCGGGCCCCTACAATGAGCAGTTCTTC	CASSVLAGPYNEQFF
.	.	TRBV5-1	TRBJ1-1	TGCGCCAGCAGCTTGGAATCGTACACTGAAGCTTTCTTT	CASSLESYTEAFF
.	few	TRBV4-2	TRBJ1-5	TGTGCCAGCAGCCAAGAGGATGGGCGCAATCAGCCCCAGCATTTT	CASSQEDGRNQPQHF
TRBD1	.	TRBV4-2	TRBJ2-7	TGTGCCAGCAGCCAAGACCGGGACAGGACCTACGAGCAGTACTTC	CASSQDRDRTYEQYF
.	.	TRBV12-3/TRBV12-4	TRBJ1-2	TGTGCCAGCACCCCTCGGGAGTTCCAGGGCTACACCTTC	CASTPREFQGYTF
TRBD2	few	TRBV11-3	TRBJ2-1	TGTGCCAGCAGCCCCCGGGAGGGAGGTATCTACAATGAGCAGTTCTTC	CASSPREGGIYNEQFF
.	.	TRBV11-3	TRBJ2-1	TGTGCCAGCAGCCGCCAGGGTGAACCGTACAATGAGCAGTTCTTC	CASSRQGEPYNEQFF
.	.	TRBV13	TRBJ2-1	TGTGCCAGCAGCTTAGCCGGGAGCTCCTACAATGAGCAGTTCTTC	CASSLAGSSYNEQFF
.	.	TRBV7-3	TRBJ1-2	TGTGCCAGCAGCTCCGGCGGGGACTATGGCTACACCTTC	CASSSGGDYGYTF
TRBD2	.	TRBV24-1	TRBJ2-3	TGTGCCACCAGTGATTTGGGTAGCGGGAGTGATACGCAGTATTTT	CATSDLGSGSDTQYF
TRBD1	once	TRBV3-1/TRBV3-2	TRBJ1-1	TGTGCCAGCAGGCGAGGGACAGAGAACACTGAAGCTTTCTTT	CASRRGTENTEAFF
.	.	TRBV30	TRBJ2-5	TGTGCCGGACGGGACACCCTACAAGAGACCCAGTACTTC	CAGRDTLQETQYF
.	few	TRBV9	TRBJ1-2	TGTGCCAGCAGCGTAGGCAGGGAAACCTATGGCTACACCTTC	CASSVGRETYGYTF
TRBD2	.	TRBV3-1/TRBV3-2	TRBJ2-1	TGTGCCAGCAGCGGTCATGGGACTAAGTTATTCAATGAGCAGTTCTTC	CASSGHGTKLFNEQFF
TRBD2	.	TRBV24-1	TRBJ2-3	TGTGCCACCAGTGATTTTTCTGGCGGGAGGGTCAGAGATACGCAGTATTTT	CATSDFSGGRVRDTQYF
TRBD1	.	TRBV28	TRBJ1-2	TGTGCCAGCAGTTTAACCGGGACAGGGTCGTGGAGCTCTGGCTACACCTTC	CASSLTGTGSWSSGYTF
TRBD1	.	TRBV2	TRBJ1-5	TGTGCCAGCTCGGACAGGGGACGTAGCAATCAGCCCCAGCATTTT	CASSDRGRSNQPQHF
.	.	TRBV19	TRBJ2-7	TGTGCCAGTAGCCCGAGGCCCCCCTCCTACCCCAACGAGCAGTACTTC	CASSPRPPSYPNEQYF
.	.	TRBV15	TRBJ2-1	TGTGCCACCAGCAGAGAGGGGGCCCATGAGCAGTTCTTC	CATSREGAHEQFF
TRBD1	.	TRBV2	TRBJ2-7	TGTGCCTCAAACCCCGACAGGGTCAACTCCTACGAGCAGTACTTC	CASNPDRVNSYEQYF
.	.	TRBV6-5	TRBJ1-5	TGTGCCAGCAGTTACGGGCAGGATCAGCCCCAGCATTTT	CASSYGQDQPQHF
.	few	TRBV4-1	TRBJ2-5	TGCGCCAGCAGCCAAGCAGGGTTGGGAGGAGAGACCCAGTACTTC	CASSQAGLGGETQYF
TRBD1	.	TRBV10-3	TRBJ1-2	TGTGCCATCAGTGAGTCTCGGCAGGGGGCGAATACTAACTATGGCTACACCTTC	CAISESRQGANTNYGYTF
.	.	TRBV1	TRBJ2-3	TGCACCAGCAGCCAGGAGCGGGGTCCGGGAGATACGCAGTATTTT	CTSSQERGPGDTQYF
.	.	TRBV9	TRBJ1-3	TGTGCCAGCAGCGTCAGTCGGGTCTCCGGAAACACCATATATTTT	CASSVSRVSGNTIYF
TRBD2	.	TRBV11-3	TRBJ2-5	TGTGCCAGCAGCTTAGTGCTAGCGGGAGGGCAAGAGACCCAGTACTTC	CASSLVLAGGQETQYF
.	.	TRBV5-4	TRBJ1-1	TGTGCCAGCAGCTTGGCCTTTACTTTGAACACTGAAGCTTTCTTT	CASSLAFTLNTEAFF